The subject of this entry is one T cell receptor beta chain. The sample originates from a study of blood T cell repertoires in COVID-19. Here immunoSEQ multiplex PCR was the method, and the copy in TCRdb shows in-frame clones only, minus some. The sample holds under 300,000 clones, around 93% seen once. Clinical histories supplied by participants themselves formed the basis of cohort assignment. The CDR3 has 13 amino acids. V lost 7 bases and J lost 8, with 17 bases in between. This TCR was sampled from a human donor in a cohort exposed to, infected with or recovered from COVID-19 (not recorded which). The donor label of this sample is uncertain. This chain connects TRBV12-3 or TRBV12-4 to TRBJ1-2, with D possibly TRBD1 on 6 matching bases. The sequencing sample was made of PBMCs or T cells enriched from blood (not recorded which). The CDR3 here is CASTPSGGLGYTF. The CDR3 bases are TGTGCCAGCACCCCTTCGGGGGGCCTCGGCTACACCTTC.